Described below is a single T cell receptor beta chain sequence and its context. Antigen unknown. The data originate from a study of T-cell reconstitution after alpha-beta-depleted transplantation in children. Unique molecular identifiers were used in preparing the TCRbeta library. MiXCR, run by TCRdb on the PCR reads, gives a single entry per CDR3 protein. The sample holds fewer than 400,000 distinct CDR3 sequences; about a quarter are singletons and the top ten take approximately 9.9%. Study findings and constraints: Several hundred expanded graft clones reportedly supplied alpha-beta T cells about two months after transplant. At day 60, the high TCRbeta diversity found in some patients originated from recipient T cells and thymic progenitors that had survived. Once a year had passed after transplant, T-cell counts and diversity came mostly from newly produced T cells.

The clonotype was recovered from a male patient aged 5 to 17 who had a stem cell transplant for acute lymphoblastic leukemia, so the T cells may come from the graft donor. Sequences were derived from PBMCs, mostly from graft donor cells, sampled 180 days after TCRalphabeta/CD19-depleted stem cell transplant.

CDR3: CSVGKTAGANTGELFF. The CDR3 DNA is TGCAGCGTTGGTAAAACAGCCGGGGCGAACACCGGGGAGCTGTTTTTT. V usage is TRBV29-1 and J usage is TRBJ2-2; tentatively, D is TRBD2 (5 bases). The CDR3 spans 16 residues. Deletions cut 4 bases from V and 0 bases from J, with 15 bases between. The germline gives CDR1 SQVTM, CDR2 ANQGSEA.